A selection of T cell receptor beta chains follows, all from one sample in a study of cytomegalovirus exposure and HLA in healthy donors. Profiling relied on immunoSEQ multiplex PCR, and the TCRdb table lists in-frame clones only, not all of them. The table has 140,000 to 150,000 clones, roughly 79% seen once. Sequenced: PBMCs. These receptor sequences come from a woman in her 40s in good health and CMV-seropositive. CDR3s include the opening cysteine and the closing phenylalanine or tryptophan. A D gene is named only where the DNA matches it firmly. Where a row states a size, it is once, few, many or the class of an expanded clone; other rows omit it.

D gene	J gene	clone size	V gene	CDR3 DNA	CDR3 protein
TRBD2	TRBJ2-3	.	TRBV5-4	TGTGCCAGCAGCTCGATAGCGGGGGGGACCACAGATACGCAGTATTTT	CASSSIAGGTTDTQYF
TRBD2	TRBJ2-7	.	TRBV5-6	TGTGCCAGCAGCTTGGCGCTAGCGGGTTTCACCTACGAGCAGTACTTC	CASSLALAGFTYEQYF
.	TRBJ1-4	.	TRBV5-1	TGCGCCAGCAGCTCAGGAGGTGCAACTAATGAAAAACTGTTTTTT	CASSSGGATNEKLFF
TRBD1	TRBJ1-2	.	TRBV29-1	TGCAGCGTTGAAGGACAGGGGGGGGACTATGGCTACACCTTC	CSVEGQGGDYGYTF
TRBD1	TRBJ2-5	.	TRBV6-6	TGTGCCAGCAGTCTCCAGGGGGCCGGGGAGACCCAGTACTTC	CASSLQGAGETQYF
.	TRBJ2-1	.	TRBV6-5	TGTGCCAGCAGTCAAGACAGGAGTTACAATGAGCAGTTCTTC	CASSQDRSYNEQFF
.	TRBJ2-2	.	TRBV5-6	TGTGCCAGCAGCCGGGGAGTCCCAGGCACCGGGGAGCTGTTTTTT	CASSRGVPGTGELFF
.	TRBJ1-5	.	TRBV18	TGTGCCAGCTCACCACGTGACAGTAGCAATCAGCCCCAGCATTTT	CASSPRDSSNQPQHF
.	TRBJ1-1	once	TRBV2	TGTGCCAGCAGAAGGACTTGGGGGAACACTGAAGCTTTCTTT	CASRRTWGNTEAFF
TRBD1	TRBJ2-7	once	TRBV18	TGTGCCAGCTCACCTGGGACAGACGAGCAGTACTTC	CASSPGTDEQYF
.	TRBJ1-2	.	TRBV2	TGTGCCAGCAGTGAAAGACAGGCTAAAAACTATGGCTACACCTTC	CASSERQAKNYGYTF
.	TRBJ2-1	.	TRBV9	TGTGCCAGCAGCTTCAGCGGTGTCTCCTACAATGAGCAGTTCTTC	CASSFSGVSYNEQFF
TRBD1	TRBJ1-1	.	TRBV5-1	TGCGCCAGCAGCTTGGCGGGCGGACAGGGGTTTACTGAAGCTTTCTTT	CASSLAGGQGFTEAFF
.	TRBJ1-6	once	TRBV18	TGTGCCAGCTCACCCCACAGGGTAGAACCCCTCCACTTT	CASSPHRVEPLHF
.	TRBJ1-2	.	TRBV11-1	TGTGCCAGCAGCTTAGTCAGAGGTGGCTACACCTTC	CASSLVRGGYTF
.	TRBJ2-3	.	TRBV4-1	TGCGCCAGCAGCCAAAATTATCCAGATACGCAGTATTTT	CASSQNYPDTQYF
.	TRBJ1-1	.	TRBV11-2	TGTGCCAGCAGCCCCACGAGGGGGGGTGGCACTGAAGCTTTCTTT	CASSPTRGGGTEAFF
.	TRBJ1-1	.	TRBV5-1	TGCGCCAGCGGAGGTATCCCTGGCTTAGACACTGAAGCTTTCTTT	CASGGIPGLDTEAFF
TRBD1	TRBJ1-1	.	TRBV28	TGTGCCAGCATGATAGGGACAGGCACCGAAGCTTTCTTT	CASMIGTGTEAFF
TRBD2	TRBJ2-2	.	TRBV5-4	TGTGCCAGCAGAACCGCGGGGGGGAACACCGGGGAGCTGTTTTTT	CASRTAGGNTGELFF
TRBD1	TRBJ1-6	few	TRBV7-6	TGTGCCAGCAGCCCAACAGGGGAATCACCCCTCCACTTT	CASSPTGESPLHF
.	TRBJ1-2	.	TRBV6-4	TGTGCCAGCAGGCCAGGCGCGGGCTATGGCTACACCTTC	CASRPGAGYGYTF
TRBD1	TRBJ1-1	.	TRBV2	TGTGCCAGCAGTGCGGACAGGGGCCCAAACACTGAAGCTTTCTTT	CASSADRGPNTEAFF
.	TRBJ1-3	.	TRBV19	TGTGCCAGCCTTCATCTGAGCGGAAACACCATATATTTT	CASLHLSGNTIYF
TRBD2	TRBJ2-2	once	TRBV2	TGTGCCAGCAGGAACGGGGGGACCGGGGAGCTGTTTTTT	CASRNGGTGELFF
TRBD1	TRBJ1-1	.	TRBV28	TGTGCCAGCAGTTTTGGCGACAGGGTAAGCACTGAAGCTTTCTTT	CASSFGDRVSTEAFF
TRBD1	TRBJ2-1	.	TRBV11-3	TGTGCCAGCAGCCCGGGGGAGACCGGGACAGGGAGAAATGAGCAGTTCTTC	CASSPGETGTGRNEQFF
TRBD2	TRBJ2-5	.	TRBV6-1	TGTGCCAGCAGCTCCGGGACGGGGGGGACCCAGTACTTC	CASSSGTGGTQYF
.	TRBJ1-2	once	TRBV5-1	TGCGCCAGCGACCCCGGGAACGGATATGGCTACACCTTC	CASDPGNGYGYTF
.	TRBJ2-6	few	TRBV5-6	TGTGCCAGCACCTTGCAGTGGGCAGGCCTTTCTGGGGCCAACGTCCTGACTTTC	CASTLQWAGLSGANVLTF
.	TRBJ1-5	.	TRBV28	TGTGCCAGCAGTTTAGGCGGAAACAGGGTTAGCAATCAGCCCCAGCATTTT	CASSLGGNRVSNQPQHF
.	TRBJ2-7	.	TRBV2	TGTGCCAGCAGGGGGCCTACCTACGAGCAGTACTTC	CASRGPTYEQYF
.	TRBJ1-2	once	TRBV21-1	TGTGCCAGCAGCAGACCCAGGGGGCGAGGCTACACCTTC	CASSRPRGRGYTF
TRBD1	TRBJ2-3	once	TRBV11-2	TGTGCCAGCAGCGGTATGACCAGGGGGCTGGGAAGCACAGATACGCAGTATTTT	CASSGMTRGLGSTDTQYF
TRBD2	TRBJ2-7	.	TRBV4-1	TGCGCCAGCAGCCCCCCCGGGGGACTAGGCCTGTACGAGCAGTACTTC	CASSPPGGLGLYEQYF
.	TRBJ1-6	.	TRBV6-1	TGTGCCAGCAGACCAGGACAGAACTATAATTCACCCCTCCACTTT	CASRPGQNYNSPLHF
.	TRBJ2-4	.	TRBV9	TGTGCCAGCAGCGTAAGGCCGGCGAGCGGGATTTACAGGGGGGAAAACATTCAGTACTTC	CASSVRPASGIYRGENIQYF